These 10 T cell receptor beta chains were sequenced from one sample in a study of blood T cell repertoires in COVID-19. Assay used: immunoSEQ multiplex PCR; TCRdb lists only in-frame clones, some missing. Of roughly 150,000 clones in the sample, around 82% were seen once. Sequenced sample: peripheral blood. The receptors stem from a woman aged 80 or over with active or convalescent COVID-19.

This sequence joins TRBV11-3 and TRBJ2-1, with a possible D match to TRBD2 (5 bases). V lost 5 bases and J lost 8, with 19 bases in between. The germline CDR1 and CDR2 sequences are SGHNT and YENEEA. There are 15 residues in the CDR3. The CDR3 DNA is TGTGCCAGCAGCGATGATACTACGGGAATCGATGAGCAGTTCTTC. Its protein product is CASSDDTTGIDEQFF.

This clone was found once. The chain combines TRBV5-1 with TRBJ2-1; D is perhaps TRBD1 (6 bases). V was shortened by 0 bases and J by 7 bases, with 17 bases between the two germline ends. The germline gives CDR1 SGHRS, CDR2 YFSETQ. The CDR3 contains 16 residues. The chain's CDR3 is CASSLELGRGRNEQFF. In DNA form, the CDR3 reads TGCGCCAGCAGCTTGGAACTGGGCAGGGGAAGGAATGAGCAGTTCTTC. The full variable domain, rest sourced from reference TRBV5-1 and TRBJ2-1, is KAGVTQTPRYLIKTRGQQVTLSCSPISGHRSVSWYQQTPGQGLQFLFEYFSETQRNKGNFPGRFSGRQFSNSRSEMNVSTLELGDSALYLCASSLELGRGRNEQFFGPGTRLTVL.

This sequence joins TRBV9 and TRBJ2-3; 7 nucleotides line up with TRBD2. Germline trimming cut 4 bases from V and 4 bases from J; bases unmatched to any gene: 12. Looked up from germline, CDR1 is SGDLS and CDR2 is YYNGEE. This CDR3 contains 16 residues. The CDR3 nucleotides are TGTGCCAGCAGCTACCTGGCGGGAGCGGTCGCAGATACGCAGTATTTT. This encodes CASSYLAGAVADTQYF.

This clone was detected only once. V usage is TRBV7-8 and J usage is TRBJ2-4; D may be TRBD2 (6 bases). The CDR3 consists of 16 residues. Germline assignment: CDR1 SGHVS and CDR2 FQNEAQ. Deletions cut 7 bases from V and 4 bases from J, with 20 bases between. The CDR3 sequence: CASKSGGYGGKNIQYF. CDR3 bases: TGTGCCAGCAAGTCAGGAGGGTATGGGGGGAAAAACATTCAGTACTTC. Complete variable domain (other parts from reference TRBV7-8 and TRBJ2-4): GAGVSQSPRYKVAKRGQDVALRCDPISGHVSLFWYQQALGQGPEFLTYFQNEAQLDKSGLPSDRFFAERPEGSVSTLKIQRTQQEDSAVYLCASKSGGYGGKNIQYFGAGTRLSVL.

The chain joins TRBV10-3 to TRBJ1-1; a weak D match, TRBD1 (6 bases). The CDR3 has 14 residues. V dropped 6 bases and J dropped 4 bases, with 15 bases sitting between them. Germline V lookup: CDR1 ENHRY, CDR2 SYGVKD. CDR3 loop: CAIRGDIRRTEAFF. CDR3 nucleotides: TGTGCCATCAGGGGGGACATTAGGCGCACTGAAGCTTTCTTT.

CDR3 sequence (DNA): TGTGCCAGCAGTGAATATTGGGGACAGGGAACAGATACGCAGTATTTT. Translation: CASSEYWGQGTDTQYF. The chain couples TRBV25-1 to TRBJ2-3; 9 bases map to TRBD1. With 0 bases clipped from V and 3 bases from J, the junction kept 4 bases outside the gene matches. Looked up from germline, CDR1 is MGHDK and CDR2 is SYGVNS. The CDR3 is 16 amino acids.

The genes are TRBV5-1 and TRBJ1-1; 8 bases map to TRBD1. V shed 0 bases, J shed 0 bases, and the junction held 7 bases outside the gene matches. CDR3 length equals 17 residues. CDR1 and CDR2 from the germline V gene are SGHRS and YFSETQ. CDR3 in DNA: TGCGCCAGCAGCTTGGGCGGGACAGGCATCGTGAACACTGAAGCTTTCTTT. Its translation is CASSLGGTGIVNTEAFF. Supplemented by reference TRBV5-1 and TRBJ1-1, the full variable domain reads KAGVTQTPRYLIKTRGQQVTLSCSPISGHRSVSWYQQTPGQGLQFLFEYFSETQRNKGNFPGRFSGRQFSNSRSEMNVSTLELGDSALYLCASSLGGTGIVNTEAFFGQGTRLTVV.

The rearrangement joins TRBV5-6 to TRBJ1-5; no clear D gene. Germline V gives CDR1 SGHDT, CDR2 YYEEEE. The CDR3 has 15 residues. V lost 0 bases, J lost 3 bases, and 10 bases lay in between. The CDR3 DNA follows: TGTGCCAGCAGCTTGGCGGGAAGGGCCAATCAGCCCCAGCATTTT. Translated, it gives CASSLAGRANQPQHF.

This clone was observed once. The chain combines TRBV19 with TRBJ1-6; TRBD1 matches at 7 bases. The V and J ends lost 5 bases and 5 bases, in that order; junction bases with no gene match: 3. The CDR3 length is 14 residues. Germline values: CDR1 LNHDA, CDR2 SQIVND (reference sequence). CDR3 DNA: TGTGCCAGTAGTGAAGGACAGGATAATTCACCCCTCCACTTT. This translates into CASSEGQDNSPLHF. Full variable domain (remainder filled in from reference TRBV19 and TRBJ1-6): DGGITQSPKYLFRKEGQNVTLSCEQNLNHDAMYWYRQDPGQGLRLIYYSQIVNDFQKGDIAEGYSVSREKKESFPLTVTSAQKNPTAFYLCASSEGQDNSPLHFGNGTRLTVT.

The chain combines TRBV20-1 with TRBJ2-5; tentative D call: TRBD2 (5 bases). The CDR3 spans 14 residues. The V end was cut by 3 bases, the J end by 2 bases, with 13 bases between. Germline V gives CDR1 DFQATT, CDR2 SNEGSKA (reference sequence). Written as DNA, the CDR3 is TGCAGTGCTAGTGGAGAACTAGGACAAGAGACCCAGTACTTC. Its protein product is CSASGELGQETQYF.